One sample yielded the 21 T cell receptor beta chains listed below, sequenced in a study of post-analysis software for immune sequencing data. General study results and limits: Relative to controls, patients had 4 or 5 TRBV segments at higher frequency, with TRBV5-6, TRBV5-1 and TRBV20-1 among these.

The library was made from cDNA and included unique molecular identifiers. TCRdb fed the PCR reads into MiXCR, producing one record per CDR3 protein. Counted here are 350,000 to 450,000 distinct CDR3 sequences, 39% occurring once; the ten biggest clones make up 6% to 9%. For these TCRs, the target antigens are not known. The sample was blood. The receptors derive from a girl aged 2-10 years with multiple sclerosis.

CDR3 loop: CSVGMPEVNEQYF. CDR3 DNA sequence: TGCAGCGTTGGTATGCCGGAGGTTAATGAGCAGTACTTC. This chain uses TRBV29-1 with TRBJ2-7; D is possibly TRBD2 (5 bases). The V gene's germline CDR1 is SQVTM and CDR2 ANQGSEA. V lost 4 bases and J 7 bases, leaving 17 bases between the germline ends. CDR3 length: 13 amino acids.

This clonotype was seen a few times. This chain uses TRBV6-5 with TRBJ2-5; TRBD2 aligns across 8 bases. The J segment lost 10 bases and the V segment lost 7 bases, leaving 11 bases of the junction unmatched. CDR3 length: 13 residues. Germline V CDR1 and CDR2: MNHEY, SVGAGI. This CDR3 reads CASTFDGRGRQYF. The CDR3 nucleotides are TGTGCCAGCACCTTCGACGGGAGGGGACGCCAGTACTTC.

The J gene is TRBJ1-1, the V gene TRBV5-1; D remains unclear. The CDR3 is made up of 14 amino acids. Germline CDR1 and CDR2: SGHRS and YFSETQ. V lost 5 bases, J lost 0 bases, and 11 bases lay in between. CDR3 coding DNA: TGCGCCAGCAGGGTGTGGGAATTGAACACTGAAGCTTTCTTT. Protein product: CASRVWELNTEAFF.

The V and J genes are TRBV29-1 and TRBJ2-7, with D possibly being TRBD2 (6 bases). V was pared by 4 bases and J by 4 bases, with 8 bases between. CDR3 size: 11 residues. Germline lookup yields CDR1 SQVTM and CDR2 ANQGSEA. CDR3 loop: CSVVGGYEQYF. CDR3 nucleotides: TGCAGCGTTGTGGGGGGTTACGAGCAGTACTTC.

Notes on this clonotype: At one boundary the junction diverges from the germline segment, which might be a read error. DNA of the CDR3: TGTGCCAGCAGCTCCAGGGGAAGGGGACAGGGGAGAAATGGGCAGTTCTTC. Translation gives CASSSRGRGQGRNGQFF. This sequence joins TRBV7-6 and TRBJ2-1, with TRBD1 identical over 10 bases. The CDR3 runs to 17 residues. CDR1 is SGHVS and CDR2 is FNYEAQ in the germline V gene.

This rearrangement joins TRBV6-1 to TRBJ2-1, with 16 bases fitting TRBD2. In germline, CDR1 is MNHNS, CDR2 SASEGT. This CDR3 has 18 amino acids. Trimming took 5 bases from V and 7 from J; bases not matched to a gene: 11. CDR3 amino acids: CASSLGTSGGALGNEQFF. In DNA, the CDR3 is TGTGCCAGCAGTCTCGGGACTAGCGGGGGGGCGCTCGGTAATGAGCAGTTCTTC.

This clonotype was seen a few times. This CDR3 is CASRSSGGSYEQYF. The CDR3 region has the DNA TGTGCCAGCAGGAGTAGCGGGGGGTCCTACGAGCAGTACTTC. The chain has TRBV12-3 or TRBV12-4 and TRBJ2-7; 10 bases are shared with TRBD2. J was trimmed by 1 base and V by 6 bases; bases with no gene match: 3. The CDR3 length is 14 residues.

This chain's CDR3 is CASRPRDKPYNEQFF. Written as DNA, the CDR3 is TGTGCCAGCAGGCCCAGGGACAAACCCTACAATGAGCAGTTCTTC. V usage is TRBV6-2 or TRBV6-3 and J usage is TRBJ2-1, with a tentative D call TRBD1 (6 bases). Between the trimmed V and J ends, which lost 6 bases and 2 bases, there was a span of 14 bases. Germline CDR1 is MNHEY and CDR2 is SVGEGT. This CDR3 region has 15 residues.

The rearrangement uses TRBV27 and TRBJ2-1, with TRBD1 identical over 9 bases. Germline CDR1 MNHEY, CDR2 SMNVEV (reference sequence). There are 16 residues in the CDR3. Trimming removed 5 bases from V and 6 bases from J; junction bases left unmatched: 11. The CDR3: CASSIHRQGVLNEQFF. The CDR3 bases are TGTGCCAGCAGTATCCACCGACAGGGGGTCCTCAATGAGCAGTTCTTC.

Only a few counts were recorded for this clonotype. The CDR3 DNA follows: TGTGCCAGCAGTCCCCCAGACAGCCTTGTTAACTATGGCTACACCTTC. This codes for CASSPPDSLVNYGYTF. The chain joins TRBV28 to TRBJ1-2; weak D call: TRBD1 (5 bases). Germline V lookup: CDR1 MDHEN, CDR2 SYDVKM. Trimming shortened V by 5 bases and J by 1 base, and 17 bases separated the two germline ends. CDR3 length equals 16 residues.

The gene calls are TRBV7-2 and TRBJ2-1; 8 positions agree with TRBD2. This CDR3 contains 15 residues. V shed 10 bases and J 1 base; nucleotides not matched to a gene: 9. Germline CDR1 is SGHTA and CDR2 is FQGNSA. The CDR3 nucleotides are TGTGCCAACCCCAGGCGGGGGGCGTCCTACAATGAGCAGTTCTTC. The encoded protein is CANPRRGASYNEQFF.

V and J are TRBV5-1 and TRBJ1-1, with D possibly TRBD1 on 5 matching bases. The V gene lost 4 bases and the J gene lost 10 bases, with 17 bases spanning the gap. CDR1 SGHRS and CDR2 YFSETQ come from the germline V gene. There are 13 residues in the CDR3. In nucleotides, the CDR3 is TGCGCCAGCAGCCTACAGGAATCTAATTTAGCTTTCTTT. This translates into CASSLQESNLAFF.

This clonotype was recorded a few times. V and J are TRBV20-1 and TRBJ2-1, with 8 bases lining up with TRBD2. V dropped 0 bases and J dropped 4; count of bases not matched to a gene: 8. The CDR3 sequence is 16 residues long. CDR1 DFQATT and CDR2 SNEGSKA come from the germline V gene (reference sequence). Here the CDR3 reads CSARDPGLVSYNEQFF. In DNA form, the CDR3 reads TGCAGTGCTAGAGATCCGGGACTAGTGAGTTACAATGAGCAGTTCTTC.

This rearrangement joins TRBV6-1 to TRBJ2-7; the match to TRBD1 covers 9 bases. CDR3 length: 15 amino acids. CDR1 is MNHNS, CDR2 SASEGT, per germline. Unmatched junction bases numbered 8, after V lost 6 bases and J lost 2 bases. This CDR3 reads CASRTRGQGPYEQYF. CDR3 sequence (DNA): TGTGCCAGCAGGACTAGGGGACAGGGCCCCTACGAGCAGTACTTC.

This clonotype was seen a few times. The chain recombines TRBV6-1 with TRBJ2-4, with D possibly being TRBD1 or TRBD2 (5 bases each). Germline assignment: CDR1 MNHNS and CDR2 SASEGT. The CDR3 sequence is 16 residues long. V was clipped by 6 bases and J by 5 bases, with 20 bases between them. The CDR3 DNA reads TGTGCCAGCAGCTCCCGGTCAGGGCGGGTGGAAAACATTCAGTACTTC. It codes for CASSSRSGRVENIQYF.

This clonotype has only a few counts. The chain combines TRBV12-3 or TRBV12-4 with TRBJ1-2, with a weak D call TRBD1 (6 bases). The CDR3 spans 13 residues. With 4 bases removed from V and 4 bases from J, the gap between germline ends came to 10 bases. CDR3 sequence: CASSSQDSYGYTF. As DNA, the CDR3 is TGTGCCAGCAGTTCCCAGGACAGCTATGGCTACACCTTC.

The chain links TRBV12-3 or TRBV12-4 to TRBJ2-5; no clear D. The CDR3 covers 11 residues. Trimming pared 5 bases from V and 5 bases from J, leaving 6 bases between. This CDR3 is CASSNAETQYF. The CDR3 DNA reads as TGTGCCAGCAGTAATGCGGAGACCCAGTACTTC.

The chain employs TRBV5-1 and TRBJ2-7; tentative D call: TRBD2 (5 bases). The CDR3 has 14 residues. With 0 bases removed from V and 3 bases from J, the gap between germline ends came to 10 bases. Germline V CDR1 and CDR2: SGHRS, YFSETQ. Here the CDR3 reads CASSLAGVIYEQYF. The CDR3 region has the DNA TGCGCCAGCAGCTTGGCCGGGGTAATCTACGAGCAGTACTTC.

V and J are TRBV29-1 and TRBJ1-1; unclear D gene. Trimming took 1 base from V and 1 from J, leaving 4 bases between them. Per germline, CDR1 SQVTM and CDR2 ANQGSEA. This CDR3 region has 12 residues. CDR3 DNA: TGCAGCGTTGAAGCCCAGAACACTGAAGCTTTCTTT. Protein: CSVEAQNTEAFF. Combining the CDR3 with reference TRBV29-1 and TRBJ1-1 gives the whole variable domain SAVISQKPSRDICQRGTSLTIQCQVDSQVTMMFWYRQQPGQSLTLIATANQGSEATYESGFVIDKFPISRPNLTFSTLTVSNMSPEDSSIYLCSVEAQNTEAFFGQGTRLTVV.

CDR3 region: CSARDLDTIYF. The CDR3 nucleotides read TGCAGTGCTAGAGATCTAGACACCATATATTTT. The chain links TRBV20-1 to TRBJ1-3, with unresolved D. CDR3 length: 11 residues. The V end was cut by 0 bases, the J end by 8 bases, with 5 bases between. Germline assignment: CDR1 DFQATT and CDR2 SNEGSKA (reference sequence).

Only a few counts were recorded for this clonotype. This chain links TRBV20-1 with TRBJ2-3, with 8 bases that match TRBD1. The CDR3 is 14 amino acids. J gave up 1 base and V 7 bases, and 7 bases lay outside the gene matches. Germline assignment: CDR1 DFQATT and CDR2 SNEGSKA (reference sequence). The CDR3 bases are TGCAGTGTCCAGGGGGCGTTTGGCACAGATACGCAGTATTTT. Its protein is CSVQGAFGTDTQYF.